A selection of T cell receptor beta chains follows, all from one sample in a study of T-cell reconstitution after alpha-beta-depleted transplantation in children. One entry per CDR3 protein results from TCRdb running MiXCR on the PCR reads. The sample gives 550,000 to 800,000 distinct CDR3 sequences, 13% of which show up once; about 0.77% is in the top ten. This material consisted of PBMCs, taken before TCRalphabeta/CD19-depleted stem cell transplant. Receptor source: a girl aged 2 to 9 with congenital amegakaryocytic thrombocytopenia, due to receive a stem cell transplant. Both conserved end residues are part of each CDR3. The order of the fields is D gene, V gene, clone size, J gene, CDR3 DNA, CDR3 protein. A D gene is named only where the DNA matches it firmly. Size tells how often a clone was seen (once, few, many) or the class of an expanded clone, and some rows leave it out.

d_gene: TRBD2; v_gene: TRBV20-1; abundance: -; j_gene: TRBJ2-3; CDR3nt: TGCAGTGCAAGTACGCTAGCGGGAGGTGGCGCAGATACGCAGTATTTT; CDR3aa: CSASTLAGGGADTQYF
d_gene: -; v_gene: TRBV20-1; abundance: few; j_gene: TRBJ2-3; CDR3nt: TGCAGTGCTAGAGAAACCTCCCCAAGGACAGATACGCAGTATTTT; CDR3aa: CSARETSPRTDTQYF
d_gene: -; v_gene: TRBV29-1; abundance: once; j_gene: TRBJ2-2; CDR3nt: TGCAGCGTTGAATACGTAGGGGGAGGCCTCCCCGGGGAGCTGTTTTTT; CDR3aa: CSVEYVGGGLPGELFF
d_gene: -; v_gene: TRBV29-1; abundance: -; j_gene: TRBJ2-7; CDR3nt: TGCAGCGTCTCAGAGGCCTACGAGCAGTACTTC; CDR3aa: CSVSEAYEQYF
d_gene: -; v_gene: TRBV12-3/TRBV12-4; abundance: -; j_gene: TRBJ2-6; CDR3nt: TGTGCCAGCAGCACAGGACTCTTTACCCTCTCTGGGGCCAACGTCCTGACTTTC; CDR3aa: CASSTGLFTLSGANVLTF
d_gene: -; v_gene: TRBV27; abundance: -; j_gene: TRBJ2-1; CDR3nt: TGTGCCAGCCGTCGTCACGATTTGGACAGCCACAATGAGCAGTTCTTC; CDR3aa: CASRRHDLDSHNEQFF
d_gene: -; v_gene: TRBV29-1; abundance: few; j_gene: TRBJ2-3; CDR3nt: TGCAGCGTTGCGGGGGGCCTAACCTCCACAGATACGCAGTATTTT; CDR3aa: CSVAGGLTSTDTQYF
d_gene: -; v_gene: TRBV11-2; abundance: many; j_gene: TRBJ2-3; CDR3nt: TGTGCCAGCAGCAGATTTTTAGAGACAGATACGCAGTATTTT; CDR3aa: CASSRFLETDTQYF
d_gene: -; v_gene: TRBV5-1; abundance: -; j_gene: TRBJ1-2; CDR3nt: TGCGCCAGCAGCTTGGAGGGGAACTATGGCGACACCTTC; CDR3aa: CASSLEGNYGDTF
d_gene: -; v_gene: TRBV20-1; abundance: few; j_gene: TRBJ1-2; CDR3nt: TGCAGTGCCGATGGTTCCCCCATTCCGTTCGGCTACACCTTC; CDR3aa: CSADGSPIPFGYTF
d_gene: -; v_gene: TRBV12-3/TRBV12-4; abundance: many; j_gene: TRBJ2-1; CDR3nt: TGTGCCAGCACCGCCCCGTATGGTGAGCAGTTCTTC; CDR3aa: CASTAPYGEQFF